One sample yielded the 17 T cell receptor beta chains listed below, sequenced in a study of blood T cell repertoires in COVID-19 (dated by TCRdb to about 2020). The method was the immunoSEQ multiplex PCR assay. What TCRdb holds here is the immuneACCESS table cut down to in-frame rearrangements. Part of the clones is not present; checked against another copy, under half of the missing clones reflect an unresolved V gene, and the others are unexplained. In all, the sample holds 60,000 to 75,000 clones, and roughly 88% of those were seen once. The top ten constitute approximately 1.9% of the sample. Sequenced material: peripheral blood. These receptor sequences come from a man younger than 40 with acute or convalescent COVID-19.

Note on this clone: A junction end diverges from the germline sequence, so it may reflect a read error. The V gene is TRBV7-7, the J gene TRBJ2-1, with 8 bases aligning to TRBD2. The CDR3 runs 17 residues. Per the germline V gene, CDR1 is SSHAT and CDR2 is FNYEAQ (reference sequence). Here the CDR3 reads CASSRTFGAGDPNEQFF. The CDR3 DNA follows: TGTGCTAGCAGCCGTACCTTTGGAGCGGGAGATCCCAATGAGCAGTTCTTC.

This clone is medium-sized in the sample. This chain links TRBV28 with TRBJ2-5; 7 bases are a match to TRBD1. The CDR3 extends over 16 amino acids. CDR1 MDHEN and CDR2 SYDVKM come from the germline V gene. J was trimmed by 4 bases and V by 6 bases; bases with no gene match: 14. CDR3 nucleotide sequence: TGTGCCAGCAGCTGGACCACGACAGGGAATGGAGAGACCCAGTACTTC. Translated, it gives CASSWTTTGNGETQYF. The whole variable domain, remainder taken from reference TRBV28 and TRBJ2-5, is DVKVTQSSRYLVKRTGEKVFLECVQDMDHENMFWYRQDPGLGLRLIYFSYDVKMKEKGDIPEGYSVSREKKERFSLILESASTNQTSMYLCASSWTTTGNGETQYFGPGTRLLVL.

The V call is TRBV29-1, the J call TRBJ1-3; D ambiguous. In germline, CDR1 is SQVTM, CDR2 ANQGSEA. Between the trimmed V and J ends, which lost 1 base and 0 bases, there was a span of 10 bases. This CDR3 region has 15 residues. DNA of the CDR3: TGCAGCGTTGAAGCCACAGTGACCTCTGGAAACACCATATATTTT. This codes for CSVEATVTSGNTIYF.

The chain uses TRBV2 and TRBJ2-5, with D possibly matching TRBD1 (5 bases). The length of the CDR3 is 13 residues. With 8 bases removed from V and 3 bases from J, the gap between germline ends came to 13 bases. Germline assignment: CDR1 SNHLY and CDR2 FYNNEI. The chain's CDR3 is CASGRALEETQYF. The CDR3 nucleotides are TGTGCCAGCGGCAGGGCTCTAGAAGAGACCCAGTACTTC.

This chain joins TRBV10-2 and TRBJ1-4; D remains unclear. V gave up 3 bases and J gave up 4 bases, with 12 bases separating them. Germline CDR1 and CDR2: WSHSY and SAAADI. This CDR3 comprises 15 residues. The CDR3 spells CASSDPRRFNEKLFF. The CDR3 DNA is TGCGCCAGCAGTGATCCGCGGCGGTTTAATGAAAAACTGTTTTTT.

V and J are TRBV30 and TRBJ1-2; 10 bases line up with TRBD1. The germline CDR1 and CDR2 sequences are GTSNPN and SVGIG (reference sequence). The CDR3 is 18 residues long. V shed 0 bases, J shed 8 bases, and the junction held 18 bases outside the gene matches. CDR3 bases: TGTGCCTGGAGTGTACCTATGGGACAGGGGACCCTTCGAGGAGGCTACACCTTC. This translates into CAWSVPMGQGTLRGGYTF.

CDR3: CASRTLSNEKLFF. Here the CDR3 DNA reads TGTGCCAGCAGGACTCTCTCTAATGAAAAACTGTTTTTT. J is TRBJ1-4 and V is TRBV7-9, with D uncertain. The V end lost 6 bases, the J end lost 3 bases, and 8 bases lay between the germline ends. The CDR3 length is 13 residues. Germline values: CDR1 SEHNR, CDR2 FQNEAQ (reference sequence).

The chain joins TRBV29-1 to TRBJ1-1; 8 positions match TRBD1. The V segment lost 6 bases and the J segment 2 bases; nucleotides outside the gene matches: 5. The CDR3 contains 13 residues. Germline CDR1 and CDR2: SQVTM and ANQGSEA. For the CDR3, the DNA is TGCAGCGTCGCTGACAGGGGTAACACTGAAGCTTTCTTT. This translates into CSVADRGNTEAFF.

The CDR3 spells CAWTGGETQYF. The CDR3 bases are TGTGCCTGGACAGGGGGAGAGACCCAGTACTTC. This chain joins TRBV30 and TRBJ2-5; 7 nucleotides line up with TRBD1. Germline values: CDR1 GTSNPN, CDR2 SVGIG (reference sequence). The CDR3 is 11 residues long. The junction had 0 bases not matched to a gene; V was cut back by 4 bases and J by 4 bases.

This chain links TRBV4-1 with TRBJ1-5; D not certain. Germline values: CDR1 MGHRA, CDR2 YSYEKL. The CDR3 contains 17 residues. Trimming removed 7 bases at V and 1 base at J, with 20 bases between. CDR3 protein: CASMLSVWTLSNQPQHF. The CDR3 coding sequence is TGCGCCAGCATGCTTTCCGTTTGGACTCTCAGCAATCAGCCCCAGCATTTT.

This chain uses TRBV6-5 with TRBJ1-1; D gene uncertain. From germline, CDR1 is MNHEY and CDR2 SVGAGI. V shed 7 bases and J shed 8 bases, with 11 bases lying between them. This CDR3 has 11 residues. CDR3 sequence: CASTSLGEAFF. Written as DNA, the CDR3 is TGTGCCAGCACCTCCCTCGGGGAAGCTTTCTTT.

V gene TRBV19 combines with J gene TRBJ1-4, with 7 bases aligning to TRBD1. The CDR3 is 15 amino acids. V was clipped by 5 bases and J by 8 bases; unmatched bases: 11. Germline-derived CDR1 and CDR2 are LNHDA and SQIVND (reference sequence). CDR3 nucleotides: TGTGCCAGTAGTCGACATGACAGGGCGGGGGAAAAACTGTTTTTT. Translating gives CASSRHDRAGEKLFF.

The V and J genes are TRBV11-2 and TRBJ2-1, with TRBD2 matching 12 bases. CDR1 and CDR2 (germline): SGHAT, FQNNGV. The CDR3 totals 16 residues. V lost 5 bases, J lost 7 bases, and 9 bases stayed unmatched. The CDR3 reads CASSPGTSGLRNEQFF. The CDR3, as DNA: TGTGCCAGCAGCCCCGGGACTAGCGGGTTGAGGAATGAGCAGTTCTTC.

This chain connects TRBV27 to TRBJ1-5; D is uncertain. Germline values: CDR1 MNHEY, CDR2 SMNVEV (reference sequence). The V end was cut by 5 bases, the J end by 4 bases, with 18 bases between. This CDR3 spans 16 amino acids. The CDR3 DNA is TGTGCCAGCAGTCTAATAGGCGGAATTGGAAATCAGCCCCAGCATTTT. Its protein product is CASSLIGGIGNQPQHF.

The chain employs TRBV19 and TRBJ1-5; TRBD1 matches 7 bases. This CDR3 contains 16 residues. CDR1 LNHDA and CDR2 SQIVND come from the germline V gene (reference sequence). Trimming took 4 bases from V and 2 from J; bases not matched to a gene: 8. The CDR3 protein is CASSTTGFLGNQPQHF. The CDR3 DNA reads as TGTGCCAGTAGTACGACAGGGTTTTTAGGCAATCAGCCCCAGCATTTT. Looking up the rest from reference TRBV19 and TRBJ1-5 gives the full variable domain: DGGITQSPKYLFRKEGQNVTLSCEQNLNHDAMYWYRQDPGQGLRLIYYSQIVNDFQKGDIAEGYSVSREKKESFPLTVTSAQKNPTAFYLCASSTTGFLGNQPQHFGDGTRLSIL.

V usage is TRBV3-1 (or the pseudogene TRBV3-2) and J usage is TRBJ1-2; no definite D call. Per the germline V gene, CDR1 is LGHDT and CDR2 is YNNKEL (reference sequence). V lost 1 base and J 8 bases, leaving 11 bases between the germline ends. The CDR3 consists of 13 residues. The CDR3 DNA follows: TGTGCCAGCAGCCAAGCAGGCCCCTCCGGCTACACCTTC. Amino acid sequence: CASSQAGPSGYTF.

The chain is built from TRBV29-1 and TRBJ1-1, with a weak D call TRBD1 (6 bases). The V end was cut by 6 bases, the J end by 2 bases, with 10 bases between. Germline V gives CDR1 SQVTM, CDR2 ANQGSEA. This CDR3 has 12 amino acids. In nucleotides, the CDR3 is TGCAGCGTAGCAGGGGTAAACACTGAAGCTTTCTTT. It is translated as CSVAGVNTEAFF.